These 19 T cell receptor beta chains were all obtained from the same sample, sequenced in a study of lymphopenia after photon versus proton radiotherapy. The protocol was immunoSEQ multiplex PCR, while the TCRdb copy is restricted to in-frame clones and leaves out a portion. The data show about 64,000 clones, roughly 87% seen once. The sample was peripheral blood, taken from a patient treated with proton-based radiotherapy. The receptor set was obtained from an elderly man with esophageal cancer.

There are a few counts of this clone. CDR3 sequence reads: CASSMKYNSPLHF. The CDR3 DNA is TGTGCCAGCAGCATGAAGTATAATTCACCCCTCCACTTT. The chain couples TRBV5-4 to TRBJ1-6; no clear D gene. CDR1 is SGHNT, CDR2 YYREEE, per germline (reference sequence). Trimming removed 4 bases from V and 4 bases from J, with 6 bases in between. The CDR3 covers 13 residues.

This clone was seen more than once but under ten times. The chain couples TRBV7-6 to TRBJ2-5; D remains unclear. Germline V gene sequence: CDR1 SGHVS, CDR2 FNYEAQ. V was trimmed by 0 bases and J by 4 bases, leaving 6 bases between them. This CDR3 has 13 amino acids. The CDR3 nucleotides are TGTGCCAGCAGCTTAGCAAGGCTAGAGACCCAGTACTTC. This sequence encodes CASSLARLETQYF.

V usage is TRBV7-9 and J usage is TRBJ1-1; 10 positions match TRBD1. V trimming: 4 bases; J trimming: 6 bases; junction bases outside the gene matches: 11. Germline CDR1 reads SEHNR; CDR2 reads FQNEAQ (reference sequence). The CDR3 is made up of 16 amino acids. The DNA for the CDR3 is TGTGCCAGCAGCTCCGGACAGGGGGGGATCTACTCTGAAGCTTTCTTT. It is translated as CASSSGQGGIYSEAFF.

The CDR3 spells CSVGGASGGNTIYF. CDR3 DNA: TGCAGCGTCGGAGGTGCCTCTGGGGGAAACACCATATATTTT. The rearrangement links TRBV29-1 to TRBJ1-3; D call uncertain. Trimming stripped 6 bases from V and 4 bases from J, with 16 bases between. CDR1 and CDR2 from the germline V gene are SQVTM and ANQGSEA. There are 14 residues in the CDR3.

CDR3 bases: TGTGCCAGTAGTGCACAATCATCTAGCACAGATACGCAGTATTTT. It is translated as CASSAQSSSTDTQYF. The chain combines TRBV19 with TRBJ2-3; no firm D call. Deletions cut 5 bases from V and 0 bases from J, with 12 bases between. Germline V gene data show CDR1 as LNHDA and CDR2 as SQIVND (reference sequence). This CDR3 spans 15 amino acids.

V gene TRBV5-1 combines with J gene TRBJ2-5; 9 positions match TRBD1. This CDR3 spans 15 amino acids. V gave up 7 bases and J gave up 0 bases; unmatched junction bases: 7. In germline, CDR1 is SGHRS, CDR2 YFSETQ. CDR3 protein: CASHPGQGYQETQYF. The CDR3, as DNA: TGCGCCAGCCACCCGGGACAGGGTTACCAAGAGACCCAGTACTTC. Together with reference TRBV5-1 and TRBJ2-5, the CDR3 gives the full variable domain: KAGVTQTPRYLIKTRGQQVTLSCSPISGHRSVSWYQQTPGQGLQFLFEYFSETQRNKGNFPGRFSGRQFSNSRSEMNVSTLELGDSALYLCASHPGQGYQETQYFGPGTRLLVL.

This clone was observed a single time. The V gene is TRBV5-1, the J gene TRBJ2-1; 12 bases agree with TRBD1. With 9 bases clipped from V and 9 bases from J, the junction kept 7 bases outside the gene matches. Germline V gene data show CDR1 as SGHRS and CDR2 as YFSETQ. The CDR3 sequence is 13 residues long. CDR3 DNA sequence: TGCGCCACCGGGACAGGGGGCATAGGTGAGCAGTTCTTC. Amino acids: CATGTGGIGEQFF.

The rearrangement links TRBV6-5 to TRBJ1-1; perhaps TRBD1 as D (6 bases). The germline V gene encodes CDR1 MNHEY and CDR2 SVGAGI. The CDR3 is 13 amino acids. With 2 bases removed from V and 6 bases from J, the gap between germline ends came to 10 bases. CDR3 nucleotide sequence: TGTGCCAGCAGTTACGCGGGGGCGTCTGAAGCTTTCTTT. Translation: CASSYAGASEAFF.

Here the CDR3 reads CASSQSGQDEQYF. The CDR3 nucleotides are TGTGCCAGCAGCCAGTCAGGACAGGACGAGCAGTACTTC. The genes are TRBV7-8 and TRBJ2-7; 7 nucleotides agree with TRBD1. CDR3 size: 13 residues. CDR1 is SGHVS, CDR2 FQNEAQ, per germline. V lost 5 bases to trimming and J lost 5 bases; unmatched junction nucleotides: 6.

The chain carries TRBV9 and TRBJ2-1, with 7 bases fitting TRBD2. This CDR3 contains 15 residues. The V segment lost 0 bases and the J segment 6 bases; nucleotides outside the gene matches: 6. Germline CDR1 reads SGDLS; CDR2 reads YYNGEE. CDR3 region: CASSVAGGSLNEQFF. The CDR3 DNA sequence: TGTGCCAGCAGCGTAGCCGGGGGGAGTCTCAATGAGCAGTTCTTC. The whole variable domain, filled in from reference TRBV9 and TRBJ2-1, reads DSGVTQTPKHLITATGQRVTLRCSPRSGDLSVYWYQQSLDQGLQFLIQYYNGEERAKGNILERFSAQQFPDLHSELNLSSLELGDSALYFCASSVAGGSLNEQFFGPGTRLTVL.

V is TRBV7-2 and J is TRBJ2-7; the D gene could be TRBD1 or TRBD2 (5 bases each). Trimming took 0 bases from V and 0 from J, leaving 12 bases between them. The germline gives CDR1 SGHTA, CDR2 FQGNSA. This CDR3 contains 16 residues. The CDR3 bases are TGTGCCAGCAGCTTAGCGGGACGGAGAAGCTCCTACGAGCAGTACTTC. This gives the protein CASSLAGRRSSYEQYF.

Only one count was recorded for this clone. The chain uses TRBV10-3 and TRBJ2-5, with D unclear. The DNA end lines up better with TRBJ2-7; the J call may be wrong. The CDR3 is 14 residues long. Germline CDR1 and CDR2: ENHRY and SYGVKD. This CDR3 is CAIRSTGRSDEQYF. DNA for the CDR3: TGTGCCATCAGATCCACCGGAAGGAGCGACGAGCAGTACTTC.

The chain has TRBV6-6 and TRBJ2-2, with 9 bases matching TRBD1. The germline CDR1 and CDR2 sequences are MNHNY and SVGAGI (reference sequence). V trimming: 0 bases; J trimming: 6 bases; junction bases outside the gene matches: 2. The CDR3 extends over 15 amino acids. The CDR3 spells CASSYSGTGSGELFF. For the CDR3, the DNA is TGTGCCAGCAGTTACTCTGGGACAGGGTCCGGGGAGCTGTTTTTT.

The rearrangement links TRBV18 to TRBJ2-7; a weak D match, TRBD1 (6 bases). CDR3 length: 12 amino acids. The V gene's germline CDR1 is KGHSH and CDR2 LQKENI. V lost 3 bases and J 6 bases, leaving 9 bases between the germline ends. This chain's CDR3 is CASSPRGGEQYF. CDR3 sequence (DNA): TGTGCCAGCTCACCCAGGGGTGGCGAGCAGTACTTC.

This chain connects TRBV9 to TRBJ2-3; a weak D match, TRBD2 (6 bases). The CDR3 extends over 15 amino acids. Germline V gene sequence: CDR1 SGDLS, CDR2 YYNGEE. The germline V and J ends were trimmed by 0 bases and 3 bases, with 11 bases remaining between them. CDR3 sequence: CASSVVAGPTDTQYF. The CDR3 DNA follows: TGTGCCAGCAGCGTAGTGGCGGGGCCTACAGATACGCAGTATTTT.

This clone was found once. The same CDR3 arises from other DNA sequences in this sample as well. The chain links TRBV7-2 to TRBJ2-3; D is possibly TRBD1 (6 bases). Trimming stripped 1 base from V and 1 base from J, with 12 bases between. The germline V gene encodes CDR1 SGHTA and CDR2 FQGNSA. CDR3 length: 16 amino acids. CDR3 in amino acids: CASSLEGRGGTDTQYF. The CDR3 region has the DNA TGTGCCAGCAGCTTAGAGGGCAGGGGAGGCACAGATACGCAGTATTTT.

Sample share makes this clone medium-sized. CDR3 DNA: TGTGCCACATCCCGACAGTTTGGCAATCAGCCCCAGCATTTT. This translates into CATSRQFGNQPQHF. The rearrangement links TRBV15 to TRBJ1-5; D perhaps matches TRBD1 (5 bases). Trimming shortened V by 9 bases and J by 2 bases, and 14 bases separated the two germline ends. CDR1 LNHNV and CDR2 YYDKDF come from the germline V gene (reference sequence). The CDR3 loop spans 14 amino acids.

This clone was recorded a few times. The chain combines TRBV5-1 with TRBJ2-6, with 10 bases fitting TRBD1. Germline V lookup: CDR1 SGHRS, CDR2 YFSETQ. Unmatched junction bases numbered 15, after V lost 2 bases and J lost 1 base. The CDR3 consists of 21 residues. CDR3 bases: TGCGCCAGCAGCTTCCCACGGGACAGGGGACCCGGTTTTTCTGGGGCCAACGTCCTGACTTTC. Its translation: CASSFPRDRGPGFSGANVLTF.

This chain links TRBV11-2 with TRBJ2-2, with D unclear. Between the trimmed V and J ends, which lost 1 base and 6 bases, there was a span of 6 bases. In germline, CDR1 is SGHAT, CDR2 FQNNGV. The CDR3 extends over 13 amino acids. The CDR3 here is CASSLGRPGELFF. CDR3 coding DNA: TGTGCCAGCAGCTTAGGGAGACCCGGGGAGCTGTTTTTT.